This record looks at one TCR beta chain sequence and its context. In the same sample, other DNA sequences code for this CDR3. Looked up from germline, CDR1 is SGHRS and CDR2 is YFSETQ. After removal of 5 bases from V and 4 bases from J, the junction contained 2 bases not matched to a gene. This CDR3 contains 13 residues. This entry is derived from a study of blood T cell repertoires in COVID-19. The table came from immunoSEQ multiplex PCR; TCRdb's copy has only in-frame clones and leaves some out. The sample includes approximately 260,000 clones, approximately 85% of them seen just once. The chain carries TRBV5-1 and TRBJ1-3; TRBD1 matches 8 bases. The origin of this receptor is a woman in her 70s with acute or convalescent COVID-19. Specimen: peripheral blood. The CDR3 protein is CASSPGGGNTIYF. The CDR3 nucleotides are TGCGCCAGCAGTCCAGGGGGCGGAAACACCATATATTTT.